One sample yielded the 23 T cell receptor beta chains listed below, sequenced in a study of blood T cell repertoires in COVID-19. Repertoires were generated with immunoSEQ multiplex PCR, while TCRdb's copy carries only in-frame clones and drops some. The table lists approximately 290,000 clones, roughly 90% of them singletons. The sequenced sample consisted of peripheral blood. The receptors shown here come from a man younger than 40 with acute or convalescent COVID-19.

In its sample, this clone was seen a few times. This chain uses TRBV6-5 with TRBJ1-2, with 9 bases matching TRBD1. The germline V gene has CDR1 MNHEY and CDR2 SVGAGI. The CDR3 runs to 13 residues. Trimming removed 6 bases from V and 5 bases from J; junction bases left unmatched: 4. The CDR3 DNA sequence: TGTGCCAGCAGGACAGGGGGTCCGTATGGCTACACCTTC. Protein product: CASRTGGPYGYTF.

V gene TRBV12-3 or TRBV12-4 combines with J gene TRBJ1-2; the D gene is possibly TRBD1 (5 bases). V gave up 3 bases and J gave up 6 bases, with 8 bases separating them. This CDR3 has 12 residues. The CDR3 is CASSFGTHGYTF. CDR3 sequence (DNA): TGTGCCAGCAGTTTTGGGACTCATGGCTACACCTTC.

This sequence joins TRBV20-1 and TRBJ2-7, with TRBD2 identical over 8 bases. The V gene end was trimmed by 3 bases and the J gene end by 6 bases; junction bases not matched to a gene: 10. Germline-derived CDR1 and CDR2 are DFQATT and SNEGSKA (reference sequence). The CDR3 sequence is 14 residues long. The CDR3 DNA sequence: TGCAGTGCTAGTGTCCAGCGGGAGAGTGGCGAGCAGTACTTC. It yields the protein CSASVQRESGEQYF.

Only one count was recorded for this clone. The gene calls are TRBV28 and TRBJ1-2, with TRBD1 matching over 7 bases. In germline, CDR1 is MDHEN, CDR2 SYDVKM. Trimming took 4 bases from V and 4 from J; bases not matched to a gene: 12. This CDR3 spans 16 amino acids. The CDR3 DNA sequence: TGTGCCAGCAGTTCCACCCCCCGGACAGGCTCCTATGGCTACACCTTC. This codes for CASSSTPRTGSYGYTF.

The chain is built from TRBV6-2 or TRBV6-3 and TRBJ1-2, with TRBD1 as a possible D gene (6 bases). The germline V gene encodes CDR1 MNHEY and CDR2 SVGEGT. The ends were cut back, 2 bases at V and 4 bases at J, with 11 bases in the middle. This CDR3 region has 14 residues. The CDR3 bases are TGTGCCAGCAGTTACGGGGGGGCGGCCTATGGCTACACCTTC. Its translation is CASSYGGAAYGYTF.

The CDR3 region is CASSQTVEGGGRGGYTF. CDR3 DNA: TGTGCCAGCAGCCAAACGGTGGAGGGCGGCGGCCGGGGGGGCTACACCTTC. The J gene is TRBJ1-2, the V gene TRBV11-3, with TRBD1 as a possible D gene (5 bases). Trimming removed 5 bases at V and 8 bases at J, with 27 bases between. The germline V gene has CDR1 SGHNT and CDR2 YENEEA. This CDR3 has 17 amino acids. Full variable domain (remainder filled in from reference TRBV11-3 and TRBJ1-2): EAGVVQSPRYKIIEKKQPVAFWCNPISGHNTLYWYLQNLGQGPELLIRYENEEAVDDSQLPKDRFSAERLKGVDSTLKIQPAELGDSAVYLCASSQTVEGGGRGGYTFGSGTRLTVV.

In its sample, this clone was seen once. The V gene is TRBV6-5, the J gene TRBJ1-5; D ambiguous. The germline V gene has CDR1 MNHEY and CDR2 SVGAGI. The CDR3 has 14 residues. V shed 6 bases and J shed 4 bases, with 13 bases lying between them. The DNA for the CDR3 is TGTGCCAGCAGACGACCCGGGTGGAATCAGCCCCAGCATTTT. This codes for CASRRPGWNQPQHF.

Only a few counts were recorded for this clone. The CDR3 DNA reads as TGTGCCTGGAGCCCGGGAGTCTTGAGCAATCAGCCCCAGCATTTT. Amino acid sequence: CAWSPGVLSNQPQHF. The rearrangement joins TRBV30 to TRBJ1-5; D gene unclear. Germline V lookup: CDR1 GTSNPN, CDR2 SVGIG (reference sequence). V was shortened by 3 bases and J by 1 base, with 13 bases between the two germline ends. The length of the CDR3 is 15 residues.

The rearrangement joins TRBV6-5 to TRBJ2-3; the D is unclear. V dropped 0 bases and J dropped 5 bases, with 12 bases sitting between them. Germline loops: CDR1 MNHEY, CDR2 SVGAGI. CDR3 size: 15 residues. This chain's CDR3 is CASSYSSGFRDTQYF. The CDR3 coding sequence is TGTGCCAGCAGTTACTCCAGTGGCTTCAGAGATACGCAGTATTTT.

This chain joins TRBV3-1 (or the pseudogene TRBV3-2) and TRBJ2-7; TRBD2 matches at 8 bases. Germline values: CDR1 LGHDT, CDR2 YNNKEL (reference sequence). V lost 0 bases, J lost 1 base, and 8 bases stayed unmatched. There are 17 residues in the CDR3. CDR3 sequence reads: CASSQDWSSGLSYEQYF. The CDR3 region has the DNA TGTGCCAGCAGCCAAGATTGGTCTAGCGGGTTATCCTACGAGCAGTACTTC.

The chain carries TRBV19 and TRBJ1-1; D is undetermined. The germline V gene encodes CDR1 LNHDA and CDR2 SQIVND (reference sequence). V lost 6 bases and J lost 7, with 18 bases in between. The CDR3 has 14 amino acids. The CDR3 is CASRSDVRLGEAFF. DNA for the CDR3: TGTGCCAGTAGGTCGGATGTTAGACTCGGTGAAGCTTTCTTT.

The chain couples TRBV2 to TRBJ1-5, with D uncertain. The length of the CDR3 is 14 residues. Germline CDR1 and CDR2: SNHLY and FYNNEI. V was pared by 3 bases and J by 3 bases, with 9 bases between. The DNA for the CDR3 is TGTGCCAGCAGTGACCAGGCGAACAATCAGCCCCAGCATTTT. Amino acid sequence: CASSDQANNQPQHF.

The chain recombines TRBV19 with TRBJ1-6; D gene ambiguous. The germline V gene has CDR1 LNHDA and CDR2 SQIVND (reference sequence). Trimming pared 8 bases from V and 0 bases from J, leaving 8 bases between. CDR3 length: 14 amino acids. This chain's CDR3 is CASGYSSYNSPLHF. DNA of the CDR3: TGTGCCAGTGGTTACAGCTCCTATAATTCACCCCTCCACTTT.

This clone was counted between two and nine times. The chain couples TRBV3-1 (or the pseudogene TRBV3-2) to TRBJ1-1; D not resolved. V was trimmed by 4 bases and J by 4 bases, leaving 16 bases between them. The CDR3 loop spans 15 amino acids. Germline CDR1 is LGHDT and CDR2 is YNNKEL (reference sequence). The CDR3 loop is CASSPLGSRSTEAFF. CDR3 DNA: TGTGCCAGCAGCCCCCTAGGAAGTCGCTCCACTGAAGCTTTCTTT.

The chain combines TRBV5-6 with TRBJ2-5, with D possibly TRBD2 on 5 matching bases. Looked up from germline, CDR1 is SGHDT and CDR2 is YYEEEE. V lost 5 bases to trimming and J lost 1 base, with 15 bases between them. This CDR3 is 15 amino acids long. The CDR3 DNA reads as TGTGCCAGCAGTAGAAACGGGATTACCCAAGAGACCCAGTACTTC. It yields the protein CASSRNGITQETQYF.

In its sample, this clone was seen once. The genes are TRBV6-5 and TRBJ1-5; 12 bases fit TRBD1. The CDR3 sequence is 15 residues long. Trimming at V came to 9 bases and at J to 7 bases, leaving 10 bases not matched to a gene. The germline V gene has CDR1 MNHEY and CDR2 SVGAGI. The CDR3 DNA follows: TGTGCCAGTTCTTCCGGGACAGGGGGCCAACAGCCCCAGCATTTT. As protein: CASSSGTGGQQPQHF.

V and J are TRBV7-9 and TRBJ2-1; 9 bases line up with TRBD2. J gave up 9 bases and V 3 bases, and 9 bases lay outside the gene matches. This CDR3 has 15 amino acids. Germline V CDR1 and CDR2: SEHNR, FQNEAQ (reference sequence). The CDR3 loop reads CASSLFVAGAGEQFF. CDR3 coding DNA: TGTGCCAGCAGCTTGTTTGTAGCGGGAGCGGGTGAGCAGTTCTTC.

The rearrangement joins TRBV6-6 to TRBJ1-3; 8 nucleotides line up with TRBD1. J was trimmed by 9 bases and V by 6 bases; bases with no gene match: 10. CDR1 and CDR2 (germline): MNHNY, SVGAGI (reference sequence). The CDR3 extends over 14 amino acids. The CDR3 region is CASSPTRQGSTIYF. In DNA form, the CDR3 reads TGTGCCAGCAGCCCTACTAGACAGGGGAGCACCATATATTTT.

This rearrangement joins TRBV2 to TRBJ1-3; TRBD1 might be the D (6 bases). Germline V lookup: CDR1 SNHLY, CDR2 FYNNEI. V was clipped by 5 bases and J by 6 bases, with 11 bases between them. This CDR3 spans 13 amino acids. CDR3 coding DNA: TGTGCCAGCAGTACAGGGCTTTTAAACACCATATATTTT. Its translation is CASSTGLLNTIYF.

As DNA, the CDR3 is TGTGCCACCCAGTACGGGGGACTAGCGGGGGGCACCGGGGAGCTGTTTTTT. This translates into CATQYGGLAGGTGELFF. The genes are TRBV24-1 and TRBJ2-2; 15 bases match TRBD2. V dropped 9 bases and J dropped 4; count of bases not matched to a gene: 8. CDR1 and CDR2 from the germline V gene are KGHDR and SFDVKD. The CDR3 loop spans 17 amino acids.

V usage is TRBV6-6 and J usage is TRBJ2-7; TRBD1 matches 9 bases. The junction had 4 bases not matched to a gene; V was cut back by 5 bases and J by 5 bases. Per the germline V gene, CDR1 is MNHNY and CDR2 is SVGAGI (reference sequence). CDR3 size: 13 residues. The CDR3 nucleotides read TGTGCCAGCAGTAACAGGGGGCAGGACGAGCAGTACTTC. As protein: CASSNRGQDEQYF.

This chain uses TRBV2 with TRBJ2-1; D is unclear. Deletions cut 6 bases from V and 10 bases from J, with 16 bases between. The CDR3 runs 13 residues. Germline assignment: CDR1 SNHLY and CDR2 FYNNEI. This chain's CDR3 is CASSLNWVSEQFF. CDR3 bases: TGTGCCAGCAGCCTAAATTGGGTTAGCGAGCAGTTCTTC. The full variable domain, with the rest looked up from reference TRBV2 and TRBJ2-1, is EPEVTQTPSHQVTQMGQEVILRCVPISNHLYFYWYRQILGQKVEFLVSFYNNEISEKSEIFDDQFSVERPDGSNFTLKIRSTKLEDSAMYFCASSLNWVSEQFFGPGTRLTVL.

This chain uses TRBV4-1 with TRBJ2-4; 16 nucleotides line up with TRBD2. With V trimmed by 4 bases and J by 1 base, 10 bases remained unmatched. Germline CDR1 is MGHRA and CDR2 is YSYEKL. The CDR3 length is 20 residues. This CDR3 is CASSRIPGLAGGQAKNIQYF. The CDR3 DNA follows: TGCGCCAGCAGCCGCATCCCGGGACTAGCGGGGGGGCAGGCCAAAAACATTCAGTACTTC.